The clone carrying this TCR beta chain was detected a few times. The data were obtained in a study of T-cell reconstitution after alpha-beta-depleted transplantation in children. Germline CDR1 is SEHNR and CDR2 is FQNEAQ (reference sequence). The germline V and J ends were trimmed by 5 bases and 0 bases, with 14 bases remaining between them. CDR3 length: 15 amino acids. Preparation of the TCRbeta library used unique molecular identifiers. Each CDR3 protein is one row after TCRdb ran MiXCR on the PCR reads. Here the sample spans about 420,000 distinct CDR3 sequences, roughly 16% being singletons. The sample was PBMCs, mostly from graft donor cells, taken 360 days after TCRalphabeta/CD19-depleted stem cell transplant. The TCR was taken from a boy under two years old who had a stem cell transplant for Wiskott-Aldrich syndrome, so the T cells may come from the graft donor. The V call is TRBV7-9, the J call TRBJ2-7, with D possibly being TRBD1 or TRBD2 (7 bases each). CDR3 protein: CASSVQGGTSYEQYF. CDR3 nucleotide sequence: TGTGCCAGCAGCGTCCAGGGGGGGACCTCCTACGAGCAGTACTTC.